This TCR beta chain was recorded in a study of blood T cell repertoires in COVID-19. Study at large: The United States, Italy and Spain supplied acute and convalescent COVID-19 samples. Sources were T cells, B-cell-depleted T cells, or PBMCs; the material itself was cDNA or gDNA.

CDR3 length: 11 amino acids. Germline CDR1 is WNHNN and CDR2 is SYGVQD (reference sequence). The V end was cut by 5 bases, the J end by 10 bases, with 9 bases between. Per the authors' pipeline: Estimated nucleated cell counts came from reference gene primer amplification. This table comes from immunoSEQ multiplex PCR, and its TCRdb copy is limited to in-frame clones, with some not included. The DNA gave D and trimming, while V, J and clone size come from that table. The table lists 130,000 or so clones, about four fifths of them singletons, with 4.5% to 5% in the top ten. The Seattle patients, enrolled during active infection, were followed longitudinally.

Sequencing used peripheral blood. The source of this sequence is a woman aged 70-85 years with COVID-19, enrolled during active disease. The genes are TRBV10-1 and TRBJ1-5; tentative D call: TRBD1 (5 bases). CDR3 bases: TGCGCCAGCAGTCATCAGGGACCCCAGCATTTT. Translated: CASSHQGPQHF.